The rows below give T cell receptor beta chains drawn from one sample of a study of cytomegalovirus exposure and HLA in healthy donors. Clones were sequenced by immunoSEQ multiplex PCR, and TCRdb holds only the in-frame ones, with some missing. The sample contains about 160,000 clones, roughly four fifths of which appear only once. Sequences were obtained from PBMCs. The receptors shown here come from a girl aged 2 to 9 in good health and CMV-seropositive. Both conserved end residues are part of each CDR3. D genes are given only for firm matches. Size is omitted from some rows. Given values are once, few, many or a class for expanded clones.

clone size,J gene,D gene,V gene,CDR3 DNA,CDR3 protein
-,TRBJ2-2,-,TRBV4-1,TGCGCCAGCAGCCAAGAGGGACAGAACACCGGGGAGCTGTTTTTT,CASSQEGQNTGELFF
-,TRBJ2-1,TRBD2,TRBV30,TGTGCCTGGAAAATACCGGGACTAGCGGACAATGAGCAGTTCTTC,CAWKIPGLADNEQFF
few,TRBJ2-3,TRBD1,TRBV29-1,TGCAGCGTTGGGGGACAGAGCACAGATACGCAGTATTTT,CSVGGQSTDTQYF
-,TRBJ2-3,-,TRBV28,TGTGCCAGCAGTTTGGGGGGAGTGACAGATACGCAGTATTTT,CASSLGGVTDTQYF
-,TRBJ2-7,-,TRBV5-1,TGCGCCAGCAGCCAGGGAGGATCCTACGAGCAGTACTTC,CASSQGGSYEQYF
-,TRBJ2-6,-,TRBV9,TGTGCCAGCAGCCCCCCAGGGCGATCAGGGGCCAACGTCCTGACTTTC,CASSPPGRSGANVLTF
-,TRBJ1-6,TRBD1,TRBV19,TGTGCCAGTAGTACCTCCGGACAGGGTAATTCACCCCTCCACTTT,CASSTSGQGNSPLHF
-,TRBJ2-2,-,TRBV10-3,TGTGCCACCGCGACAGGACTTAACACCGGGGAGCTGTTTTTT,CATATGLNTGELFF
few,TRBJ1-3,-,TRBV5-4,TGTGCCAGCAGAAAACTACAGGCGCCTACCTCTGGAAACACCATATATTTT,CASRKLQAPTSGNTIYF
few,TRBJ2-3,TRBD1,TRBV5-1,TGCGCCAGCAGCCAGGGACAGGGGGCTTCAGATACGCAGTATTTT,CASSQGQGASDTQYF
-,TRBJ1-2,-,TRBV30,TGTGCCTGGACAGGCGCGACGAACTATGGCTACACCTTC,CAWTGATNYGYTF
once,TRBJ2-7,-,TRBV7-9,TGTGCCAGCAGCCCAGGGTATACCTACGAGCAGTACTTC,CASSPGYTYEQYF
few,TRBJ1-2,-,TRBV6-5,TGTGCCAGCAGTTACTCAAGGGGGTATGGCTACACCTTC,CASSYSRGYGYTF
-,TRBJ2-7,-,TRBV12-1,TGTGCCAGCAGCGGGGGACAGTTTAATTACGAGCAGTACTTC,CASSGGQFNYEQYF
-,TRBJ1-2,-,TRBV28,TGTGCCAGCAGTTCCACGGACAGAGTTAACTATGGCTACACCTTC,CASSSTDRVNYGYTF
-,TRBJ2-6,-,TRBV6-1,TGTGCCAGCGAGGGGACGGACAGCAGACCAGTCCTGACTTTC,CASEGTDSRPVLTF
-,TRBJ1-5,-,TRBV19,TGTGCCAGTAGTAGAGACAGGACAAATCAGCCCCAGCATTTT,CASSRDRTNQPQHF
-,TRBJ1-4,TRBD1,TRBV29-1,TGCAGCGTTCTAGGGGGCTCCAGTGAAAAACTGTTTTTT,CSVLGGSSEKLFF
-,TRBJ1-1,TRBD1,TRBV10-2,TGCGCCAGCAGTGGGGACAGGGGGCTTCCTGAAGCTTTCTTT,CASSGDRGLPEAFF
-,TRBJ1-1,TRBD1,TRBV19,TGTGCCAGTAGTGTACAGGGGGAATACACTGAAGCTTTCTTT,CASSVQGEYTEAFF
-,TRBJ1-2,-,TRBV5-1,TGCGCCAGCAGCTCCCCGACAGGCCTCTATGGCTACACCTTC,CASSSPTGLYGYTF
-,TRBJ2-1,TRBD1,TRBV7-8,TGTGCCAGCAGCTTGGGCCGCGTCCGGGACAGGAGGCATGAGCAGTTCTTC,CASSLGRVRDRRHEQFF
-,TRBJ2-1,TRBD2,TRBV4-1,TGCGCCAGCAGCCAAGGTAATAGCGGGATCAATGAGCAGTTCTTC,CASSQGNSGINEQFF
-,TRBJ2-7,TRBD1,TRBV9,TGTGCCAGCAGCATCCGGACAGGTTACGAGCAGTACTTC,CASSIRTGYEQYF
-,TRBJ2-3,-,TRBV9,TGTGCCAGCAGCGTAGACAGGACAGATACGCAGTATTTT,CASSVDRTDTQYF
-,TRBJ2-7,TRBD2,TRBV7-6,TGTGCCAGCAGCTTAAGGTTCGGGAACCTAGCGGGACTCTACGAGCAGTACTTC,CASSLRFGNLAGLYEQYF
-,TRBJ2-7,TRBD2,TRBV5-5,TGTGCCAGCAGTTTGCGGGAGGCGAATTCCTACGAGCAGTACTTC,CASSLREANSYEQYF
-,TRBJ1-1,TRBD1,TRBV19,TGTGCCAGTAGTGGGACAGGGGTTTTGGTCACTGAAGCTTTCTTT,CASSGTGVLVTEAFF
-,TRBJ2-3,-,TRBV6-4,TGTGCCAGCAGTGACGGTCAGGGGGGAGATACGCAGTATTTT,CASSDGQGGDTQYF
-,TRBJ2-1,TRBD2,TRBV2,TGTGCCAGCAGTGGTTATAGTACCTCCGGGACTAGCGGGAGGGGGTCCTACAATGAGCAGTTCTTC,CASSGYSTSGTSGRGSYNEQFF
-,TRBJ2-1,-,TRBV27,TGTGCCAGCAGTTTGTTTCTAACCTCTTACAATGAGCAGTTCTTC,CASSLFLTSYNEQFF
-,TRBJ2-3,TRBD2,TRBV29-1,TGCAGCGTTGGAGAGGGACTAGAAGGTTTTACGCAGTATTTT,CSVGEGLEGFTQYF
-,TRBJ2-1,TRBD2,TRBV6-1,TGTGCCAGCTCACTAGCGGGCAATGAGCAGTTCTTC,CASSLAGNEQFF
-,TRBJ2-7,TRBD1,TRBV4-1,TGCGCCAGCAGCCATCCTTTGGTAGGGGGCACAGCCGAGCAGTACTTC,CASSHPLVGGTAEQYF
-,TRBJ2-2,-,TRBV7-9,TGTGCCAGCAGCTCCTACGAGGGCGGGGAGCTGTTTTTT,CASSSYEGGELFF